This is a list of T cell receptor beta chains from one sample in a study of cytomegalovirus exposure and HLA in healthy donors. The data were produced by immunoSEQ multiplex PCR, yet TCRdb's version contains in-frame clones alone and is incomplete. The sample lists 150,000 or so clones, approximately 78% occurring once. What was sequenced was PBMCs. Source of these receptors: a young woman in good health and CMV-seronegative. CDR3s include the opening cysteine and the closing phenylalanine or tryptophan. D genes are given only for firm matches. Size tells how often a clone was seen (once, few, many) or the class of an expanded clone, and some rows leave it out.

j_gene: TRBJ2-7; v_gene: TRBV30; d_gene: -; abundance: -; CDR3nt: TGTGCCTGGAGGGAGGGATGGGTTGGCGAGCAGTACTTC; CDR3aa: CAWREGWVGEQYF
j_gene: TRBJ1-1; v_gene: TRBV5-1; d_gene: -; abundance: -; CDR3nt: TGCGCCAGCAGCTTTAGGGGGTCCCCGAACACTGAAGCTTTCTTT; CDR3aa: CASSFRGSPNTEAFF
j_gene: TRBJ2-1; v_gene: TRBV2; d_gene: TRBD2; abundance: -; CDR3nt: TGTGCCAGCAAAGCGGGGAACAGAGTGAATGAGCAGTTCTTC; CDR3aa: CASKAGNRVNEQFF
j_gene: TRBJ2-1; v_gene: TRBV28; d_gene: -; abundance: -; CDR3nt: TGTGCCAGCAGTTTAGCCCAGTACAATGAGCAGTTCTTC; CDR3aa: CASSLAQYNEQFF
j_gene: TRBJ1-2; v_gene: TRBV5-4; d_gene: -; abundance: -; CDR3nt: TGTGCCAGCAGCTTCTCTGGCCAATACTATGGCTACACCTTC; CDR3aa: CASSFSGQYYGYTF
j_gene: TRBJ2-7; v_gene: TRBV4-3; d_gene: -; abundance: -; CDR3nt: TGCGCCAGCAGCCAAGACTTATCCTACGAGCAGTACTTC; CDR3aa: CASSQDLSYEQYF
j_gene: TRBJ1-5; v_gene: TRBV28; d_gene: TRBD1; abundance: once; CDR3nt: TGTGCCAGCAGTTTCGACAGGGTACAAAGCAATCAGCCCCAGCATTTT; CDR3aa: CASSFDRVQSNQPQHF
j_gene: TRBJ1-2; v_gene: TRBV11-2; d_gene: -; abundance: -; CDR3nt: TGTGCCAGCAGCTTAGGACAGTCCTATGGCTACACCTTC; CDR3aa: CASSLGQSYGYTF
j_gene: TRBJ2-5; v_gene: TRBV11-1; d_gene: -; abundance: -; CDR3nt: TGTGCCAGCAGCTTAGACAGAGCCAAAGAGACCCAGTACTTC; CDR3aa: CASSLDRAKETQYF
j_gene: TRBJ2-1; v_gene: TRBV5-1; d_gene: TRBD1; abundance: -; CDR3nt: TGCGCCAGCAGCTGGGACAGCAATGAGCAGTTCTTC; CDR3aa: CASSWDSNEQFF
j_gene: TRBJ2-7; v_gene: TRBV28; d_gene: -; abundance: -; CDR3nt: TGTGCCATCGGCCCATCGCATAGCGGAGCCTACGAGCAGTACTTC; CDR3aa: CAIGPSHSGAYEQYF
j_gene: TRBJ2-3; v_gene: TRBV28; d_gene: -; abundance: -; CDR3nt: TGTGCCAGCAGTTCGCCGCGGGGACTTAGCACAGATACGCAGTATTTT; CDR3aa: CASSSPRGLSTDTQYF
j_gene: TRBJ1-2; v_gene: TRBV18; d_gene: TRBD1; abundance: once; CDR3nt: TGTGCCAGCTCACCGAGCGACAGGGCGTCGGGCTACACCTTC; CDR3aa: CASSPSDRASGYTF
j_gene: TRBJ2-3; v_gene: TRBV2; d_gene: -; abundance: -; CDR3nt: TGTGCCAGCAGTGACGGCGGAGGGAGCACAGATACGCAGTATTTT; CDR3aa: CASSDGGGSTDTQYF
j_gene: TRBJ2-2; v_gene: TRBV6-1; d_gene: -; abundance: -; CDR3nt: TGTGCCAGCAGTGTAAAGAACACCGGGGAGCTGTTTTTT; CDR3aa: CASSVKNTGELFF
j_gene: TRBJ2-3; v_gene: TRBV6-1; d_gene: TRBD1; abundance: few; CDR3nt: TGTGCCAGCAGTGAGGGACAGGGAGGAGGACCCACAGATACGCAGTATTTT; CDR3aa: CASSEGQGGGPTDTQYF
j_gene: TRBJ2-5; v_gene: TRBV7-2; d_gene: -; abundance: -; CDR3nt: TGTGCCAGCAGCCTAGTTTTCAGCGGGGAGACCCAGTACTTC; CDR3aa: CASSLVFSGETQYF
j_gene: TRBJ2-1; v_gene: TRBV6-1; d_gene: -; abundance: -; CDR3nt: TGTGCCAGCAGTGAAGTGGTAGTCCGGTTCTTC; CDR3aa: CASSEVVVRFF
j_gene: TRBJ1-3; v_gene: TRBV5-8; d_gene: TRBD1; abundance: -; CDR3nt: TGTGCCAGCAGCTTGGCGGGGACAGGGGCTGGAAACACCATATATTTT; CDR3aa: CASSLAGTGAGNTIYF
j_gene: TRBJ2-3; v_gene: TRBV7-2; d_gene: TRBD2; abundance: few; CDR3nt: TGTGCCAGCAGGGTGGGACTAGCGTTCACAGATACGCAGTATTTT; CDR3aa: CASRVGLAFTDTQYF
j_gene: TRBJ2-7; v_gene: TRBV28; d_gene: TRBD1; abundance: -; CDR3nt: TGTGCCAGCAGCCCCGGGACAGGCCGGTACGAGCAGTACTTC; CDR3aa: CASSPGTGRYEQYF
j_gene: TRBJ1-5; v_gene: TRBV6-5; d_gene: TRBD1; abundance: -; CDR3nt: TGTGCCAGCAGTTTGGGACAGGGCGAGCATCAGCCCCAGCATTTT; CDR3aa: CASSLGQGEHQPQHF
j_gene: TRBJ1-4; v_gene: TRBV6-1; d_gene: -; abundance: -; CDR3nt: TGTGCCAGCAGTGAAAAACAGGGTGCAACTAATGAAAAACTGTTTTTT; CDR3aa: CASSEKQGATNEKLFF
j_gene: TRBJ1-2; v_gene: TRBV28; d_gene: -; abundance: once; CDR3nt: TGTGCCTCCGGGGGTTACTATGGCTACACCTTC; CDR3aa: CASGGYYGYTF
j_gene: TRBJ2-2; v_gene: TRBV28; d_gene: TRBD2; abundance: -; CDR3nt: TGTGCCAGCAGTTTAACTAGCGGGAGGAACACCGGGGAGCTGTTTTTT; CDR3aa: CASSLTSGRNTGELFF
j_gene: TRBJ2-7; v_gene: TRBV4-1; d_gene: TRBD1; abundance: -; CDR3nt: TGCGCCAGCAGCCAATCGACAGGGCCCTCTTCCTACGAGCAGTACTTC; CDR3aa: CASSQSTGPSSYEQYF
j_gene: TRBJ2-5; v_gene: TRBV15; d_gene: -; abundance: few; CDR3nt: TGTGCCACCAGCAGAGCGACTCACAGGGAACAAGAGACCCAGTACTTC; CDR3aa: CATSRATHREQETQYF
j_gene: TRBJ1-4; v_gene: TRBV7-9; d_gene: TRBD1; abundance: once; CDR3nt: TGTGCCAGCAGCAAGGGACAGGGTGAAAAACTGTTTTTT; CDR3aa: CASSKGQGEKLFF
j_gene: TRBJ2-7; v_gene: TRBV6-1; d_gene: -; abundance: once; CDR3nt: TGTGCCAGCAGTGGTGGAGGGAACCACGAGCAGTACTTC; CDR3aa: CASSGGGNHEQYF
j_gene: TRBJ2-1; v_gene: TRBV5-5; d_gene: -; abundance: -; CDR3nt: TGTGCCAGCAGCTTGGATGCGGGTGCCTACAATGAGCAGTTCTTC; CDR3aa: CASSLDAGAYNEQFF
j_gene: TRBJ1-1; v_gene: TRBV5-4; d_gene: TRBD1; abundance: -; CDR3nt: TGTGCCATATCTCAGAACCGGGACAGGGCGGCTGAAGCTTTCTTT; CDR3aa: CAISQNRDRAAEAFF
j_gene: TRBJ2-7; v_gene: TRBV19; d_gene: TRBD2; abundance: -; CDR3nt: TGTGCCAGTAGTATAGAGGGTAGCGGGAGGGCCTACGAGCAGTACTTC; CDR3aa: CASSIEGSGRAYEQYF
j_gene: TRBJ2-7; v_gene: TRBV5-1; d_gene: -; abundance: -; CDR3nt: TGCGCCAGCAGTCCTTCCCAAAAGAGGAACTACGAGCAGTACTTC; CDR3aa: CASSPSQKRNYEQYF
j_gene: TRBJ1-5; v_gene: TRBV28; d_gene: TRBD1; abundance: -; CDR3nt: TGTGCCAGTCAGGGGGGTATTAGCAATCAGCCCCAGCATTTT; CDR3aa: CASQGGISNQPQHF
j_gene: TRBJ1-2; v_gene: TRBV28; d_gene: TRBD1; abundance: once; CDR3nt: TGTGCCAGCAGTTCCGGGACAGGCGGCTACACCTTC; CDR3aa: CASSSGTGGYTF
j_gene: TRBJ2-7; v_gene: TRBV27; d_gene: -; abundance: -; CDR3nt: TGTGCCAGCAGTTTATCGAGGGCCACCCCGCGACTCATCTTC; CDR3aa: CASSLSRATPRLIF
j_gene: TRBJ2-3; v_gene: TRBV4-2; d_gene: TRBD2; abundance: -; CDR3nt: TGTGCCAGCAGCCGTCGAAGCGGGAGCAGCACAGATACGCAGTATTTT; CDR3aa: CASSRRSGSSTDTQYF
j_gene: TRBJ1-1; v_gene: TRBV29-1; d_gene: -; abundance: once; CDR3nt: TGCAGCGTTGAAGGTCCCGGGAGACGCAACACTGAAGCTTTCTTT; CDR3aa: CSVEGPGRRNTEAFF
j_gene: TRBJ2-2; v_gene: TRBV7-2; d_gene: TRBD2; abundance: once; CDR3nt: TGTGCCAGCAGCTTAGTGAGGGGAGGGAGCCGTAACACCGGGGAGCTGTTTTTT; CDR3aa: CASSLVRGGSRNTGELFF
j_gene: TRBJ2-6; v_gene: TRBV7-3; d_gene: TRBD2; abundance: -; CDR3nt: TGTGCCAGCAGCACTAGCGGGAGCCACTCTGGGGCCAACGTCCTGACTTTC; CDR3aa: CASSTSGSHSGANVLTF
j_gene: TRBJ2-1; v_gene: TRBV5-1; d_gene: TRBD2; abundance: -; CDR3nt: TGCGCCAGCAGCTTACCTAGCGGAGGGACCTACAATGAGCAGTTCTTC; CDR3aa: CASSLPSGGTYNEQFF
j_gene: TRBJ2-3; v_gene: TRBV7-2; d_gene: TRBD2; abundance: -; CDR3nt: TGTGCCAGCAGCTTGTCCGGGACTAGCTTTTGGTACGATACGCAGTATTTT; CDR3aa: CASSLSGTSFWYDTQYF
j_gene: TRBJ1-5; v_gene: TRBV13; d_gene: -; abundance: once; CDR3nt: TGTGCCAGCAGCTCCACGGAGGCAGGGGGCAATCAGCCCCAGCATTTT; CDR3aa: CASSSTEAGGNQPQHF